This T cell receptor beta chain originates from a study of blood T cell repertoires in COVID-19. Background on the study: T cells, B-cell-depleted T cells, or PBMCs provided the cDNA or gDNA that served as material.

CDR1 is SGHAT and CDR2 is FQNNGV in the germline V gene. The J segment lost 6 bases and the V segment lost 6 bases, leaving 9 bases of the junction unmatched. There are 14 residues in the CDR3. This clone was observed a handful of times. Original processing methods: Nucleated cell number was recorded as an estimate derived from reference gene primer amplification. Clones were sequenced by immunoSEQ multiplex PCR, and TCRdb holds only the in-frame ones, with some missing. For V, J and clone size, that table is used; D and trimming come from the DNA. The sample has some 220,000 clones, 70% to 90% seen once.

This clonotype originated in a man aged 45-65 years who had recovered from COVID-19. The chain joins TRBV11-2 to TRBJ1-2, with TRBD1 matching 8 bases. Sequencing was carried out using peripheral blood. The CDR3: CASSSWTGRDGYTF. CDR3 sequence (DNA): TGTGCCAGCAGTTCCTGGACAGGGAGAGATGGCTACACCTTC.